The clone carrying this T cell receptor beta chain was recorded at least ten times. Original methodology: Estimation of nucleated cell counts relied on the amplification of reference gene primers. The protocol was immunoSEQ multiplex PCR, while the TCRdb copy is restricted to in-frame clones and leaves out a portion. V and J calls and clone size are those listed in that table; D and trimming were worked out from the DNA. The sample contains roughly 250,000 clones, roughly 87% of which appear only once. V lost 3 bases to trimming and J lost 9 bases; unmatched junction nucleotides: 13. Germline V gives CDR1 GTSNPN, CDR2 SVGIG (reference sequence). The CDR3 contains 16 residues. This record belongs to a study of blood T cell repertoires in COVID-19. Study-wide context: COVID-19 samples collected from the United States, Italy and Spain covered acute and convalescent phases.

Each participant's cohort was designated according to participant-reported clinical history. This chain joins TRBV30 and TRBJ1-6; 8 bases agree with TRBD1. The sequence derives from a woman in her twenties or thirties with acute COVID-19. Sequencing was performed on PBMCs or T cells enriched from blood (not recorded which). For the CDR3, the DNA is TGTGCCTGGAGCCCCGTCCACGACAGGGGAGGTTCACCCCTCCACTTT. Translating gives CAWSPVHDRGGSPLHF.